The 26 T cell receptor beta chains reported below all come from one sample, sequenced in a study of CD8 T cells in ankylosing spondylitis. Study-level findings and limits: There was a TCR beta motif, made of several highly homologous variants, that appeared characteristic of ankylosing spondylitis blood.

Which antigens these TCRs recognize remains unknown. Via MiXCR, TCRdb re-called the 5' RACE reads, giving one row per CDR3 protein. This table holds a few hundred thousand distinct CDR3 sequences, 10% to 15% found once. The material sequenced was blood, either unsorted or a sorted T cell fraction (not recorded which). These receptors were collected from a male donor with ankylosing spondylitis.

This clonotype appeared a few times. The rearrangement joins TRBV6-6 to TRBJ2-2, with 8 bases fitting TRBD2. From germline, CDR1 is MNHNY and CDR2 SVGAGI (reference sequence). The length of the CDR3 is 13 residues. Germline trimming cut 7 bases from V and 7 bases from J; bases unmatched to any gene: 5. The CDR3 protein is CASTGRAIGELFF. DNA for the CDR3: TGTGCCAGCACCGGGAGGGCAATCGGGGAGCTGTTTTTT.

This clonotype was seen a few times. The chain recombines TRBV20-1 with TRBJ2-1, with TRBD2 as a possible D gene (5 bases). CDR1 and CDR2 (germline): DFQATT, SNEGSKA (reference sequence). V gave up 7 bases and J gave up 9 bases, with 13 bases separating them. The CDR3 has 11 residues. CDR3 DNA: TGCAGTGTACAACTAGAGCCTGAGCAGTTCTTC. As protein: CSVQLEPEQFF.

The table lists this clonotype with a few counts. J is TRBJ2-3 and V is TRBV7-2, with D uncertain. From germline, CDR1 is SGHTA and CDR2 FQGNSA. Trimming removed 5 bases at V and 6 bases at J, with 15 bases between. The CDR3 loop spans 14 amino acids. DNA of the CDR3: TGTGCCAGCAGCCTACCCTCAGACCCCGATACGCAGTATTTT. Amino acid sequence: CASSLPSDPDTQYF.

This clonotype has more than one count but fewer than ten. This chain connects TRBV6-2 or TRBV6-3 to TRBJ2-1; either TRBD1 or TRBD2 may supply D (5 bases each). There are 15 residues in the CDR3. V shed 6 bases and J shed 5 bases, with 17 bases lying between them. Per the germline V gene, CDR1 is MNHEY and CDR2 is SVGEGT. The CDR3 region has the DNA TGTGCCAGCAGGCTACAGGTCTCGGGGCACAATGAGCAGTTCTTC. Translated, it gives CASRLQVSGHNEQFF.

This clonotype has just a few counts. The chain recombines TRBV5-1 with TRBJ2-1, with 7 bases matching TRBD1. Unmatched junction bases numbered 6, after V lost 4 bases and J lost 5 bases. The CDR3 has 14 residues. Per germline, CDR1 SGHRS and CDR2 YFSETQ. The CDR3 DNA reads as TGCGCCAGCAGCGAAGGACAGGACCACAATGAGCAGTTCTTC. This encodes CASSEGQDHNEQFF.

This clonotype was detected ten times or more. The V gene is TRBV7-9, the J gene TRBJ2-7; 13 bases line up with TRBD2. The junction had 7 bases not matched to a gene; V was cut back by 5 bases and J by 6 bases. This CDR3 region has 15 residues. Germline V lookup: CDR1 SEHNR, CDR2 FQNEAQ (reference sequence). The CDR3 DNA reads TGTGCCAGCAGCCCAGGGACTAGCGGGAAAGTCGAGCAGTACTTC. Its translation: CASSPGTSGKVEQYF.

The chain carries TRBV12-3 or TRBV12-4 and TRBJ2-1; D gene unclear. CDR3 length: 10 residues. V lost 6 bases to trimming and J lost 10 bases, with 7 bases between them. The CDR3 nucleotides read TGTGCCAGCAGCTCATGGGAGCAGTTCTTC. Its translation: CASSSWEQFF.

This clonotype was found many times. CDR3 coding DNA: TGTGCCAGCAGCCCAGGAAGACTAGCGGATTACTACAATGAGCAGTTCTTC. Its protein is CASSPGRLADYYNEQFF. The J gene is TRBJ2-1, the V gene TRBV11-2; TRBD2 matches at 9 bases. Trimming removed 5 bases from V and 3 bases from J; junction bases left unmatched: 11. CDR1 and CDR2 from the germline V gene are SGHAT and FQNNGV. The CDR3 is 17 residues long.

The genes are TRBV7-7 and TRBJ2-3; TRBD1 aligns across 7 bases. Germline-derived CDR1 and CDR2 are SSHAT and FNYEAQ (reference sequence). After removal of 3 bases from V and 7 bases from J, the junction contained 4 bases not matched to a gene. The CDR3 sequence is 13 residues long. The CDR3 nucleotides read TGTGCCAGCAGCTTGCGACAGGGAAATACGCAGTATTTT. Protein product: CASSLRQGNTQYF.

The V and J genes are TRBV6-2 or TRBV6-3 and TRBJ2-1; 14 bases agree with TRBD2. Trimming removed 5 bases from V and 0 bases from J; junction bases left unmatched: 12. The CDR3 spans 20 residues. The germline V gene has CDR1 MNHEY and CDR2 SVGEGT. The CDR3 DNA is TGTGCCAGCAGTCCCTACCCCGGGACTAGCGGGGGCAGCTCCTACAATGAGCAGTTCTTC. Its translation: CASSPYPGTSGGSSYNEQFF.

This clonotype was seen ten or more times. The V call is TRBV15, the J call TRBJ2-7, with 7 bases matching TRBD1. Germline values: CDR1 LNHNV, CDR2 YYDKDF (reference sequence). V was clipped by 5 bases and J by 2 bases; unmatched bases: 6. There are 14 residues in the CDR3. CDR3 in amino acids: CATSRPGQAYEQYF. In DNA form, the CDR3 reads TGTGCCACCAGCCGTCCTGGACAGGCCTACGAGCAGTACTTC.

This clonotype was seen a few times. The gene calls are TRBV2 and TRBJ2-6; perhaps TRBD2 as D (6 bases). The CDR3 has 15 amino acids. V lost 6 bases and J lost 2, with 11 bases in between. Germline V lookup: CDR1 SNHLY, CDR2 FYNNEI. CDR3 sequence reads: CASSGTSTGANVLTF. The CDR3 bases are TGTGCCAGCAGCGGAACTAGCACTGGGGCCAACGTCCTGACTTTC. The whole variable domain, remainder taken from reference TRBV2 and TRBJ2-6, is EPEVTQTPSHQVTQMGQEVILRCVPISNHLYFYWYRQILGQKVEFLVSFYNNEISEKSEIFDDQFSVERPDGSNFTLKIRSTKLEDSAMYFCASSGTSTGANVLTFGAGSRLTVL.

The chain uses TRBV19 and TRBJ1-1; 8 nucleotides match TRBD1. The germline gives CDR1 LNHDA, CDR2 SQIVND (reference sequence). Germline trimming cut 9 bases from V and 5 bases from J; bases unmatched to any gene: 8. CDR3 length: 13 residues. CDR3 sequence (DNA): TGTGCCAGCCGTGGACAGGGAGAGACTGAAGCTTTCTTT. The encoded protein is CASRGQGETEAFF.

This chain joins TRBV2 and TRBJ2-7, with D hard to call. The CDR3 is 14 residues long. V was clipped by 3 bases and J by 2 bases, with 11 bases between them. Germline lookup yields CDR1 SNHLY and CDR2 FYNNEI. DNA of the CDR3: TGTGCCAGCAGTGAGGCCGGAGCGACCTACGAGCAGTACTTC. Translating it yields CASSEAGATYEQYF.

This clonotype was recorded at least ten times. This chain uses TRBV20-1 with TRBJ1-4; 8 bases are a match to TRBD1. Trimming removed 6 bases from V and 2 bases from J; junction bases left unmatched: 5. The CDR3 totals 14 residues. CDR1 is DFQATT, CDR2 SNEGSKA, per germline (reference sequence). The CDR3 DNA follows: TGCAGTGCATTGGACAGGGTGACTAATGAAAAACTGTTTTTT. It yields the protein CSALDRVTNEKLFF.

The CDR3 nucleotides read TGCAGTGCAGCAGGGGATGGCACTGAAGCTTTCTTT. Translated: CSAAGDGTEAFF. This chain uses TRBV20-1 with TRBJ1-1; weak D call: TRBD1 (6 bases). Trimming cost V 6 bases and J 4 bases, with 12 bases left between them. Germline V CDR1 and CDR2: DFQATT, SNEGSKA (reference sequence). This CDR3 contains 12 residues.

This clonotype was picked up many times. The chain couples TRBV29-1 to TRBJ2-1; D is undetermined. This CDR3 comprises 11 residues. V shed 5 bases and J shed 6 bases, with 8 bases lying between them. Germline CDR1 and CDR2: SQVTM and ANQGSEA. The CDR3 nucleotides read TGCAGCGTTATGCCGGCCAATGAGCAGTTCTTC. Translating gives CSVMPANEQFF.

The rearrangement joins TRBV27 to TRBJ2-3; D may be TRBD2 (5 bases). Germline V CDR1 and CDR2: MNHEY, SMNVEV (reference sequence). The germline V and J ends were trimmed by 6 bases and 6 bases, with 25 bases remaining between them. The CDR3 length is 17 residues. The CDR3 is CASSFLSPTRQRDTQYF. DNA of the CDR3: TGTGCCAGCAGCTTCCTCTCCCCCACGCGTCAGCGGGATACGCAGTATTTT.

This sequence joins TRBV6-1 and TRBJ2-2; D gene uncertain. Germline lookup yields CDR1 MNHNS and CDR2 SASEGT. Trimming shortened V by 4 bases and J by 1 base, and 7 bases separated the two germline ends. The CDR3 has 14 amino acids. CDR3 in DNA: TGTGCCAGCAGTGTCTTGGGGAACACCGGGGAGCTGTTTTTT. Its translation is CASSVLGNTGELFF.

The chain has TRBV7-6 and TRBJ2-3; 7 bases line up with TRBD1. This CDR3 is built from 15 residues. Germline assignment: CDR1 SGHVS and CDR2 FNYEAQ. Losses at the gene ends were 0 bases for V and 4 bases for J; bases not matched to a gene: 4. The CDR3 coding sequence is TGTGCCAGCAGCTTAGCGGGACAGAGGGCAGATACGCAGTATTTT. Protein product: CASSLAGQRADTQYF.

The V call is TRBV18, the J call TRBJ2-1; D might be TRBD2 (6 bases). V was shortened by 3 bases and J by 5 bases, with 14 bases between the two germline ends. Germline CDR1 KGHSH, CDR2 LQKENI. This CDR3 region has 15 residues. DNA for the CDR3: TGTGCCAGCTCACCCCGGACGGGAGTAGACAATGAGCAGTTCTTC. This gives the protein CASSPRTGVDNEQFF.

There are a few counts of this clonotype. This chain links TRBV5-1 with TRBJ1-1; 7 nucleotides align to TRBD1. Looked up from germline, CDR1 is SGHRS and CDR2 is YFSETQ. The CDR3 loop spans 13 amino acids. J gave up 3 bases and V 5 bases, and 4 bases lay outside the gene matches. The CDR3 DNA reads as TGCGCCAGCAGGACAGGGTTTGACACTGAAGCTTTCTTT. Its protein product is CASRTGFDTEAFF.

V is TRBV5-1 and J is TRBJ2-2; 9 nucleotides line up with TRBD2. The CDR3 extends over 15 amino acids. Germline trimming cut 4 bases from V and 7 bases from J; bases unmatched to any gene: 8. Germline lookup yields CDR1 SGHRS and CDR2 YFSETQ. CDR3 DNA sequence: TGCGCCAGCAGCGTAGCGGGAGAAATCGTCGGGGAGCTGTTTTTT. It encodes CASSVAGEIVGELFF.

This clonotype has more than one count but fewer than ten. CDR3 in DNA: TGTGCCACTCAAACCTTGAACCCCAGGGAGCAGTACTTC. Its translation is CATQTLNPREQYF. The gene calls are TRBV27 and TRBJ2-7; D is uncertain. This CDR3 comprises 13 residues. Germline V lookup: CDR1 MNHEY, CDR2 SMNVEV (reference sequence). Trimming shortened V by 10 bases and J by 7 bases, and 20 bases separated the two germline ends.

This clonotype has a count of ten or more. This chain joins TRBV7-9 and TRBJ2-1; D uncertain. The CDR3 is 13 amino acids. Germline CDR1 is SEHNR and CDR2 is FQNEAQ (reference sequence). Trimming pared 5 bases from V and 4 bases from J, leaving 9 bases between. The DNA for the CDR3 is TGTGCCAGCAGCCCAAACCTTTACAATGAGCAGTTCTTC. Translated, it gives CASSPNLYNEQFF.

This clonotype showed up just a few times. This chain joins TRBV7-8 and TRBJ1-5; D gene ambiguous. The V gene lost 5 bases and the J gene lost 0 bases, with 14 bases spanning the gap. CDR1 and CDR2 from the germline V gene are SGHVS and FQNEAQ. The CDR3 is 16 amino acids. The CDR3, as DNA: TGTGCCAGCAGCCTACTCACTCGCCTTAGCAATCAGCCCCAGCATTTT. This sequence encodes CASSLLTRLSNQPQHF.